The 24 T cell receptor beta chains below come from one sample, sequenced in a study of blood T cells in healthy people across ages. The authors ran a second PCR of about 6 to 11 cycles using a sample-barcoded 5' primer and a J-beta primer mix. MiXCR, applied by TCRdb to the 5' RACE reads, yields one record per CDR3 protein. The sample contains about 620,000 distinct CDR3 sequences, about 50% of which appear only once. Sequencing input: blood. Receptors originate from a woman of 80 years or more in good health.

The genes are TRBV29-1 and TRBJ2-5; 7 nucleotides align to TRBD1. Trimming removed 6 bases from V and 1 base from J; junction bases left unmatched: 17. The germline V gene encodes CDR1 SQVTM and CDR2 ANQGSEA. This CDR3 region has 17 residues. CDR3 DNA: TGCAGCGTCTACTTCAAACAAAGACAGGGAATCCAAGAGACCCAGTACTTC. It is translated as CSVYFKQRQGIQETQYF.

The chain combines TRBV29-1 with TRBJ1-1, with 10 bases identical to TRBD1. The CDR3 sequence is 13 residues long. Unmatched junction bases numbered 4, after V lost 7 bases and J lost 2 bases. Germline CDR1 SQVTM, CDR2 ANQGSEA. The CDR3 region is CSAQTGGNTEAFF. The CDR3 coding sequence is TGCAGCGCACAGACAGGGGGCAACACTGAAGCTTTCTTT.

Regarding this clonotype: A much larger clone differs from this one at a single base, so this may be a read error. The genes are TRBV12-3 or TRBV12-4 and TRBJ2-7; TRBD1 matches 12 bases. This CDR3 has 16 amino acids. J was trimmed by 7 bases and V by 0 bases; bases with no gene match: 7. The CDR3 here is CASSLALAGQGAEQYF. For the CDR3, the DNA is TGTGCCAGCAGTTTAGCGCTGGCGGGACAGGGGGCTGAGCAGTACTTC.

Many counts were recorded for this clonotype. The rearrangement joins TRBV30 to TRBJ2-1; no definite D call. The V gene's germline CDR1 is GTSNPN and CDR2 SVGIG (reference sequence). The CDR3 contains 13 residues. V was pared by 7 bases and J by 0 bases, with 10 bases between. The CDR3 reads CASPGHSYNEQFF. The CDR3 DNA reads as TGTGCCTCCCCGGGCCACTCCTACAATGAGCAGTTCTTC.

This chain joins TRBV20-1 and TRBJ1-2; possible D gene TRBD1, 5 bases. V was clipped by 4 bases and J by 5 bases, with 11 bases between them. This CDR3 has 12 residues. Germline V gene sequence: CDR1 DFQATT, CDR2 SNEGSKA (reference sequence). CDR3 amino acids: CSATLQGYGYTF. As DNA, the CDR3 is TGCAGTGCTACCCTCCAGGGTTATGGCTACACCTTC.

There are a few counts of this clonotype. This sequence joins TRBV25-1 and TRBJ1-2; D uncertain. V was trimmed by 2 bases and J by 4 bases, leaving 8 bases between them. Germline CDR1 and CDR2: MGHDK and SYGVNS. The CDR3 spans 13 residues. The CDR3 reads CASSEDGLYGYTF. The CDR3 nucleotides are TGTGCCAGCAGTGAAGACGGACTCTATGGCTACACCTTC.

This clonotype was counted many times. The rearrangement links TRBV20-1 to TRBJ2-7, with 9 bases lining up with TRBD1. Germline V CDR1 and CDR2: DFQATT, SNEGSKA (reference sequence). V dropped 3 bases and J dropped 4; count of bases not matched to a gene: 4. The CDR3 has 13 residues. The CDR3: CSARADRGYEQYF. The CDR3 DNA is TGCAGTGCTAGGGCGGACAGGGGATACGAGCAGTACTTC.

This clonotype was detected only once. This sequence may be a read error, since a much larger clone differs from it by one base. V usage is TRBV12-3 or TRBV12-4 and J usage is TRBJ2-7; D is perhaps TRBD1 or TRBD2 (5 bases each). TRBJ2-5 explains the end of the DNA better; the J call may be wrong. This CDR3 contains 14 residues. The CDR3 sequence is CASSGARGGKTQYF. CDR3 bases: TGTGCCAGCAGTGGGGCGAGAGGAGGAAAGACCCAGTACTTC.

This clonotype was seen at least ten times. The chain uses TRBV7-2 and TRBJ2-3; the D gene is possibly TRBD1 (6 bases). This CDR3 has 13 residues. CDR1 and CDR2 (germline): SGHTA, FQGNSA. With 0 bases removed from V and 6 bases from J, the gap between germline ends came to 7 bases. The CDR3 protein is CASSLATGDTQYF. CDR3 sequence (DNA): TGTGCCAGCAGCTTAGCAACAGGGGATACGCAGTATTTT. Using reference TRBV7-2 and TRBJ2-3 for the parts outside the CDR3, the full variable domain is GAGVSQSPSNKVTEKGKDVELRCDPISGHTALYWYRQSLGQGLEFLIYFQGNSAPDKSGLPSDRFSAERTGGSVSTLTIQRTQQEDSAVYLCASSLATGDTQYFGPGTRLTVL.

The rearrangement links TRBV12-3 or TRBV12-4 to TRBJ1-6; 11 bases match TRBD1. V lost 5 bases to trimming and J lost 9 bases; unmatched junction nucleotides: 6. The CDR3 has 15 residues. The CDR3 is CASSPQDRGLSPLHF. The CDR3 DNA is TGTGCCAGCAGTCCGCAGGACAGGGGGCTTTCACCCCTCCACTTT.

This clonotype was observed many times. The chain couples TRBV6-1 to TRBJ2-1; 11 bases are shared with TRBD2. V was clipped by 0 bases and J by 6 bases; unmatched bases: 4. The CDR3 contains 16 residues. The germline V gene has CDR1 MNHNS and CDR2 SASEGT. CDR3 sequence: CASSEALAGGRNEQFF. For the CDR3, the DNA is TGTGCCAGCAGTGAAGCGCTAGCGGGAGGTCGCAATGAGCAGTTCTTC.

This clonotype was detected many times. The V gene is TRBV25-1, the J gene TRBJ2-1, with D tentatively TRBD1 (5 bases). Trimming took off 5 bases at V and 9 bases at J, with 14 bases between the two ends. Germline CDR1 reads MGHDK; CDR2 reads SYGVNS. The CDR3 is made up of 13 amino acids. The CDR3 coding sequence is TGTGCCAGCAGTTACCCAGGGTCGGGTGAGCAGTTCTTC. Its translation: CASSYPGSGEQFF.

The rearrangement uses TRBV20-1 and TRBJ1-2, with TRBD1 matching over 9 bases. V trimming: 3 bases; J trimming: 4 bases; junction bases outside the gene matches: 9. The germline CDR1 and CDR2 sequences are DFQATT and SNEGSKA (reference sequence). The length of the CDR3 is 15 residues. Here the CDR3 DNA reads TGCAGTGCTAGGGCCTTGACAGGGGGTCCCTATGGCTACACCTTC. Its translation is CSARALTGGPYGYTF.

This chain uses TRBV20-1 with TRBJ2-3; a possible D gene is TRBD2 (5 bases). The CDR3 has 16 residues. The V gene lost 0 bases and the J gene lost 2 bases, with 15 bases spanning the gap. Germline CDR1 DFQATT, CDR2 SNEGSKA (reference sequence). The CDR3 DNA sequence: TGCAGTGCTAGAGATTCAATGGGCGGGTCCACAGATACGCAGTATTTT. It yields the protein CSARDSMGGSTDTQYF.

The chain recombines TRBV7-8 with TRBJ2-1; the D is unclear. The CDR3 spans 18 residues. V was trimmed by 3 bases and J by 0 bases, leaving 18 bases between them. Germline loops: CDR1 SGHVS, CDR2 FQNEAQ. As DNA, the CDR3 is TGTGCCAGCAGCTTCCCGAAGCCGAGCCCGAGCTCCTACAATGAGCAGTTCTTC. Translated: CASSFPKPSPSSYNEQFF.

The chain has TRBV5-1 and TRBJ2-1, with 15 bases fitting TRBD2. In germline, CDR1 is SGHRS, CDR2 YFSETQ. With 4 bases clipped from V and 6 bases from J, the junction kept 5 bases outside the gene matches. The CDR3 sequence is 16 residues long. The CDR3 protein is CASSVGLAGGINEQFF. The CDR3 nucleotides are TGCGCCAGCAGCGTCGGACTAGCGGGGGGGATCAATGAGCAGTTCTTC.

The CDR3 here is CAISPGGVETQYF. Here the CDR3 DNA reads TGTGCCATCAGCCCAGGTGGGGTGGAGACCCAGTACTTC. The rearrangement uses TRBV10-3 and TRBJ2-7; D not resolved. Gene TRBJ2-5 matches the end of the DNA better, so the J call may be wrong. CDR1 is ENHRY and CDR2 is SYGVKD in the germline V gene. The CDR3 spans 13 residues.

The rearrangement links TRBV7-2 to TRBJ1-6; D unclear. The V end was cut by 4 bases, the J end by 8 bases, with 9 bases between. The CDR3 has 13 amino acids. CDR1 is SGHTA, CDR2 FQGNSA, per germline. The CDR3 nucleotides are TGTGCCAGCAGCTCGCTCACTGATTCACCCCTCCACTTT. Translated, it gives CASSSLTDSPLHF.

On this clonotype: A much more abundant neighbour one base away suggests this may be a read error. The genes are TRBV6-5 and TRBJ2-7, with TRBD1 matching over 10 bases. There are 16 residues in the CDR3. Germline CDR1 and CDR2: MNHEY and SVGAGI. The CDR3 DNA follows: TGTGCCAGCAGTTACGGGCTCGGGACAGGGGCCTACGGGCAGTACTTC. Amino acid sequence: CASSYGLGTGAYGQYF.

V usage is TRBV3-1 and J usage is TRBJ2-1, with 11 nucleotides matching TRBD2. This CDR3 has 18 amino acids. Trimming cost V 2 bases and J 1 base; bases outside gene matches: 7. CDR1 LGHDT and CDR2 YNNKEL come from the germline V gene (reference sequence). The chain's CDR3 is CASSQTSGGPLSYNEQFF. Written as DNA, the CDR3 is TGTGCCAGCAGCCAAACTAGCGGGGGACCCTTATCCTACAATGAGCAGTTCTTC.

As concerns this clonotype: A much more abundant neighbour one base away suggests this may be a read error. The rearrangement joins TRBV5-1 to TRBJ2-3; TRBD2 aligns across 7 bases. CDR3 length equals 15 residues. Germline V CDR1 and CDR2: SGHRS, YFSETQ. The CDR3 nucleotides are TGCGCCAGCAGCTCTCTAGCGGCCTCCACAGATACGCGGTATTTT. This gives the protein CASSSLAASTDTRYF.

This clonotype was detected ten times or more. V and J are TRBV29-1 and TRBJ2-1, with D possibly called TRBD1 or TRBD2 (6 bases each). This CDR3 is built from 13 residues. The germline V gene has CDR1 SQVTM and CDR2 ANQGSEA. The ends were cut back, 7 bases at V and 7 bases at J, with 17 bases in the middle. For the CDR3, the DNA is TGCAGCGGAGGGGGGTCGGGGCCGAATGAGCAGTTCTTC. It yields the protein CSGGGSGPNEQFF.

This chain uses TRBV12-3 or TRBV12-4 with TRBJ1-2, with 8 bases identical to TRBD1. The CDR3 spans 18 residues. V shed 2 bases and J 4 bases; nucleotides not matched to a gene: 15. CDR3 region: CASSLPRTGLSGGYGYTF. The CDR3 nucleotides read TGTGCCAGCAGTTTACCCAGGACAGGGCTTTCAGGGGGCTATGGCTACACCTTC.

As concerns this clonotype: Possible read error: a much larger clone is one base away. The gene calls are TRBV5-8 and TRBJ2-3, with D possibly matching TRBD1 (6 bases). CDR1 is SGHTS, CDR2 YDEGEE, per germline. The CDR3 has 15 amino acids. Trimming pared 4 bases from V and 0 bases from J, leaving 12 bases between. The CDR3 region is CASSQDSPSTDTQYF. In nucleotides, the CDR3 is TGTGCCAGCAGCCAGGACAGCCCTAGCACAGATACGCAGTATTTT.